Listed here are 19 T cell receptor beta chains from one sample, sequenced in a study of cytomegalovirus exposure and HLA in healthy donors. The PCR made use of 60 Vbeta and 13 Jbeta primers. Using immunoSEQ multiplex PCR, the repertoire was profiled, and TCRdb retains in-frame clones only, with some absent. Found here are more than 200,000 clones, over 75% of them singletons; the top ten hold around 2%. The specimen was PBMCs. The source of these receptors is a young man in good health and CMV-seronegative.

The chain combines TRBV7-3 with TRBJ2-2, with TRBD2 matching 9 bases. Germline V gene lookup returns CDR1 SGHTA and CDR2 FQGTGA. This CDR3 comprises 17 residues. V shed 5 bases and J 3 bases; nucleotides not matched to a gene: 10. CDR3: CASSPLAGSGDTGELFF. DNA of the CDR3: TGTGCCAGCAGCCCCCTAGCGGGATCGGGGGACACCGGGGAGCTGTTTTTT.

The chain employs TRBV19 and TRBJ1-1; D may be TRBD1 (5 bases). The V gene lost 2 bases and the J gene lost 1 base, with 38 bases spanning the gap. The CDR3 totals 24 residues. From germline, CDR1 is LNHDA and CDR2 SQIVND (reference sequence). CDR3 in DNA: TGTGCCAGTAGTATAATTGGCAGCGGATGGAGTGGACGGGCAGACAGCGGGTCGAACACTGAAGCTTTCTTT. Protein: CASSIIGSGWSGRADSGSNTEAFF.

The rearrangement joins TRBV28 to TRBJ1-3; 9 bases are a match to TRBD1. V lost 2 bases to trimming and J lost 4 bases; unmatched junction nucleotides: 9. Germline lookup yields CDR1 MDHEN and CDR2 SYDVKM. The CDR3 has 17 residues. The CDR3 DNA reads as TGTGCCAGCAGTTTAAATACAGGGGGCCGGTGGGGAAACACCATATATTTT. This encodes CASSLNTGGRWGNTIYF.

The CDR3 loop reads CASSFPGVPYNEQFF. CDR3 nucleotide sequence: TGTGCCAGCAGTTTCCCCGGGGTGCCCTACAATGAGCAGTTCTTC. V usage is TRBV28 and J usage is TRBJ2-1, with D possibly matching TRBD2 (5 bases). V was pared by 3 bases and J by 2 bases, with 11 bases between. Germline V gene sequence: CDR1 MDHEN, CDR2 SYDVKM. The CDR3 is made up of 15 amino acids.

This clone was counted once. The V gene is TRBV18, the J gene TRBJ1-5; 8 bases line up with TRBD1. This CDR3 has 16 amino acids. The V gene's germline CDR1 is KGHSH and CDR2 LQKENI. Trimming took 0 bases from V and 7 from J; bases not matched to a gene: 8. The CDR3 here is CASSPPPGGVEQPQHF. CDR3 DNA sequence: TGTGCCAGCTCACCACCGCCAGGGGGCGTGGAGCAGCCCCAGCATTTT.

The chain carries TRBV10-3 and TRBJ1-4, with a possible D match to TRBD1 (5 bases). CDR1 and CDR2 (germline): ENHRY, SYGVKD. Trimming removed 0 bases at V and 12 bases at J, with 17 bases between. The CDR3 length is 15 residues. The CDR3 nucleotides are TGTGCCATCAGTGAGTCGGCGCAGGGCAGCGCTGAACTGTTTTTT. Translation gives CAISESAQGSAELFF.

This chain links TRBV28 with TRBJ1-4; D might be TRBD1 (5 bases). The germline gives CDR1 MDHEN, CDR2 SYDVKM. Trimming stripped 7 bases from V and 5 bases from J, with 8 bases between. The CDR3 runs to 12 residues. The DNA of the CDR3 is TGTGCCAGCACCCGGGGGAATGAAAAACTGTTTTTT. It encodes CASTRGNEKLFF.

V is TRBV28 and J is TRBJ2-5, with TRBD2 matching 11 bases. The V gene end was trimmed by 4 bases and the J gene end by 2 bases; junction bases not matched to a gene: 18. CDR1 and CDR2 (germline): MDHEN, SYDVKM. This CDR3 has 20 amino acids. DNA for the CDR3: TGTGCCAGCAGTTACGATTTACTAGCGGGAGATACCGACCCGCAAGAGACCCAGTACTTC. The encoded protein is CASSYDLLAGDTDPQETQYF.

V is TRBV20-1 and J is TRBJ2-3; D remains unclear. CDR1 is DFQATT, CDR2 SNEGSKA, per germline (reference sequence). V was trimmed by 3 bases and J by 6 bases, leaving 4 bases between them. The CDR3 loop spans 10 amino acids. This CDR3 reads CSARRDTQYF. The CDR3 DNA reads TGCAGTGCTAGGAGGGATACGCAGTATTTT.

The chain has TRBV19 and TRBJ1-4; D remains ambiguous. V was trimmed by 7 bases and J by 7 bases, leaving 16 bases between them. The CDR3 spans 14 residues. Germline CDR1 LNHDA, CDR2 SQIVND (reference sequence). The CDR3 here is CASIGVGYGEKLFF. DNA for the CDR3: TGTGCCAGTATCGGGGTGGGCTATGGTGAAAAACTGTTTTTT. The full variable domain, its missing parts supplied by reference TRBV19 and TRBJ1-4, is DGGITQSPKYLFRKEGQNVTLSCEQNLNHDAMYWYRQDPGQGLRLIYYSQIVNDFQKGDIAEGYSVSREKKESFPLTVTSAQKNPTAFYLCASIGVGYGEKLFFGSGTQLSVL.

This clone was detected only once. This chain links TRBV4-3 with TRBJ2-7; TRBD2 agrees at 8 bases. The V gene end was trimmed by 4 bases and the J gene end by 2 bases; junction bases not matched to a gene: 13. Germline V gives CDR1 LGHNA, CDR2 YSLEER. The CDR3 loop spans 17 amino acids. This chain's CDR3 is CASSRVLSGGTTYEQYF. The CDR3 DNA follows: TGCGCCAGCAGCCGCGTCCTTTCGGGAGGGACCACCTACGAGCAGTACTTC.

The chain joins TRBV7-2 to TRBJ1-1, with D hard to call. V lost 6 bases and J lost 0, with 14 bases in between. The CDR3 sequence is 15 residues long. Germline CDR1 reads SGHTA; CDR2 reads FQGNSA. The CDR3 region is CASRAPGRVNTEAFF. The CDR3 nucleotides are TGTGCCAGCAGGGCCCCCGGGCGGGTGAACACTGAAGCTTTCTTT. Supplemented by reference TRBV7-2 and TRBJ1-1, the full variable domain reads GAGVSQSPSNKVTEKGKDVELRCDPISGHTALYWYRQSLGQGLEFLIYFQGNSAPDKSGLPSDRFSAERTGGSVSTLTIQRTQQEDSAVYLCASRAPGRVNTEAFFGQGTRLTVV.

The chain is built from TRBV11-3 and TRBJ2-1; 8 positions agree with TRBD2. V lost 2 bases, J lost 6 bases, and 9 bases stayed unmatched. The CDR3 totals 16 residues. Germline CDR1 is SGHNT and CDR2 is YENEEA. The CDR3 reads CASSLSLAGSGNEQFF. CDR3 nucleotide sequence: TGTGCCAGCAGCTTATCTCTAGCGGGCTCTGGCAATGAGCAGTTCTTC.

J is TRBJ1-4 and V is TRBV5-1, with D tentatively TRBD1 (6 bases). The germline V gene encodes CDR1 SGHRS and CDR2 YFSETQ. The V end was cut by 5 bases, the J end by 7 bases, with 15 bases between. The CDR3 totals 14 residues. CDR3 DNA: TGCGCCAGCAGTCAACAGGGAGCTGGTGAAAAACTGTTTTTT. Encoded protein: CASSQQGAGEKLFF.

This clone appeared a single time. The V call is TRBV6-1, the J call TRBJ2-1, with 12 bases matching TRBD2. V trimming: 10 bases; J trimming: 4 bases; junction bases outside the gene matches: 5. The CDR3 loop spans 14 amino acids. Germline assignment: CDR1 MNHNS and CDR2 SASEGT. The CDR3 protein is CATETSGGYNEQFF. The DNA for the CDR3 is TGTGCCACCGAGACTAGCGGGGGATACAATGAGCAGTTCTTC.

The chain is built from TRBV27 and TRBJ2-3; 7 positions match TRBD2. Germline trimming cut 6 bases from V and 5 bases from J; bases unmatched to any gene: 14. CDR1 is MNHEY and CDR2 is SMNVEV in the germline V gene (reference sequence). The CDR3 is made up of 16 amino acids. The CDR3 spells CASSLGLGGVQDTQYF. For the CDR3, the DNA is TGTGCCAGCAGCTTGGGGTTGGGGGGGGTACAAGATACGCAGTATTTT.

The chain joins TRBV30 to TRBJ2-7; D perhaps matches TRBD2 (5 bases). Between the trimmed V and J ends, which lost 4 bases and 6 bases, there was a span of 25 bases. Germline CDR1 GTSNPN, CDR2 SVGIG (reference sequence). The CDR3 sequence is 16 residues long. The DNA for the CDR3 is TGTGCCTGGACACTCCTCGGGGAACTCGGGCATCCCGAGCAGTACTTC. Protein: CAWTLLGELGHPEQYF.

This sequence joins TRBV4-2 and TRBJ2-5; TRBD2 agrees at 8 bases. Per the germline V gene, CDR1 is LGHNA and CDR2 is YNFKEQ. V trimming: 1 base; J trimming: 5 bases; junction bases outside the gene matches: 12. The CDR3 is 17 residues long. CDR3 amino acids: CASSQGAGGALGETQYF. CDR3 DNA: TGTGCCAGCAGCCAAGGGGCCGGGGGGGCTCTCGGCGAGACCCAGTACTTC.

The CDR3 here is CASSKQGASSYEQYF. The CDR3 DNA reads as TGTGCCAGTAGTAAACAGGGGGCCTCCTCCTACGAGCAGTACTTC. This chain joins TRBV19 and TRBJ2-7, with TRBD1 identical over 9 bases. V lost 4 bases and J lost 0; bases outside the gene matches: 4. Germline V gene lookup returns CDR1 LNHDA and CDR2 SQIVND (reference sequence). The CDR3 is made up of 15 amino acids. Full variable domain (outside the CDR3, taken from reference TRBV19 and TRBJ2-7): DGGITQSPKYLFRKEGQNVTLSCEQNLNHDAMYWYRQDPGQGLRLIYYSQIVNDFQKGDIAEGYSVSREKKESFPLTVTSAQKNPTAFYLCASSKQGASSYEQYFGPGTRLTVT.